This record concerns one T cell receptor (beta chain) sequence. Data came from immunoSEQ multiplex PCR; TCRdb stores just in-frame clones and leaves some out. The sample has under 85,000 clones; 90% to 95% are singletons. This sample is drawn from a study of technical replicates of blood from several donors. The sample was T cells isolated from PBMCs. The origin of this receptor is a human donor in good health.

The CDR3 DNA follows: TGTGCCAGCAACAGGGTAGAAGCGTCCTACGAGCAGTACTTC. It encodes CASNRVEASYEQYF. The rearrangement joins TRBV10-3 to TRBJ2-7; weak D call: TRBD1 (6 bases). Trimming cost V 10 bases and J 1 base, with 17 bases left between them. The V gene's germline CDR1 is ENHRY and CDR2 SYGVKD. The CDR3 consists of 14 residues.